A selection of T cell receptor beta chains follows, all from one sample in a study of blood T cell repertoires in COVID-19. Here immunoSEQ multiplex PCR was the method, and the copy in TCRdb shows in-frame clones only, minus some. The sample has approximately 46,000 clones, 90% seen once. Sequencing used peripheral blood. These receptors all come from a man aged 50 to 60 with active COVID-19. The CDR3 runs from the conserved cysteine through the conserved F or W. Fields, in order: V gene, D gene, CDR3 length, J gene, clone size, CDR3 protein, CDR3 DNA. A D gene is named only where the DNA matches it firmly. Clone size is given for some rows only: seen once, a few or many times, or a class if the clone is expanded.

V gene: TRBV3-1/TRBV3-2; D gene: .; CDR3 length: 12; J gene: TRBJ2-3; clone size: .; CDR3 protein: CASSHGGDTQYF; CDR3 DNA: TGTGCCAGCAGCCACGGAGGGGATACGCAGTATTTT
V gene: TRBV29-1; D gene: .; CDR3 length: 17; J gene: TRBJ1-2; clone size: .; CDR3 protein: CSVEDPSVLSDLYGYTF; CDR3 DNA: TGCAGCGTTGAAGATCCTTCGGTCTTATCTGATTTATATGGCTACACCTTC
V gene: TRBV4-3; D gene: .; CDR3 length: 16; J gene: TRBJ1-2; clone size: .; CDR3 protein: CASSQDPGVANYGYTF; CDR3 DNA: TGCGCCAGCAGCCAAGATCCAGGGGTGGCTAACTATGGCTACACCTTC
V gene: TRBV5-6; D gene: .; CDR3 length: 14; J gene: TRBJ2-5; clone size: .; CDR3 protein: CASRGAGEGETQYF; CDR3 DNA: TGTGCCAGCAGAGGGGCAGGGGAGGGCGAGACCCAGTACTTC
V gene: TRBV6-1; D gene: .; CDR3 length: 14; J gene: TRBJ2-2; clone size: .; CDR3 protein: CASSDRLNTGELFF; CDR3 DNA: TGTGCCAGCAGTGACAGGCTAAACACCGGGGAGCTGTTTTTT
V gene: TRBV19; D gene: TRBD1; CDR3 length: 15; J gene: TRBJ2-1; clone size: .; CDR3 protein: CASNEPGQGFNEQFF; CDR3 DNA: TGTGCCAGTAATGAACCGGGACAGGGGTTCAATGAGCAGTTCTTC
V gene: TRBV14; D gene: .; CDR3 length: 15; J gene: TRBJ1-1; clone size: .; CDR3 protein: CASSQAAGANTEAFF; CDR3 DNA: TGTGCCAGCAGCCAAGCCGCAGGGGCTAACACTGAAGCTTTCTTT
V gene: TRBV5-1; D gene: TRBD1; CDR3 length: 14; J gene: TRBJ1-1; clone size: .; CDR3 protein: CASRTDRKNTEAFF; CDR3 DNA: TGCGCCAGCAGGACGGACAGGAAGAACACTGAAGCTTTCTTT
V gene: TRBV19; D gene: TRBD1; CDR3 length: 15; J gene: TRBJ1-1; clone size: .; CDR3 protein: CASTSGTGLNTEAFF; CDR3 DNA: TGTGCCAGTACCTCCGGGACAGGGTTGAACACTGAAGCTTTCTTT
V gene: TRBV5-1; D gene: TRBD1; CDR3 length: 15; J gene: TRBJ1-1; clone size: .; CDR3 protein: CASSSNTGGHTEAFF; CDR3 DNA: TGCGCCAGCAGCTCAAATACAGGGGGCCACACTGAAGCTTTCTTT
V gene: TRBV27; D gene: .; CDR3 length: 15; J gene: TRBJ1-2; clone size: .; CDR3 protein: CASSSLAAGTYGYTF; CDR3 DNA: TGTGCCAGCAGTTCTTTGGCAGCAGGCACCTATGGCTACACCTTC
V gene: TRBV28; D gene: .; CDR3 length: 13; J gene: TRBJ1-6; clone size: once; CDR3 protein: CASRTAGFSPLHF; CDR3 DNA: TGTGCCAGCAGAACCGCAGGGTTTTCACCCCTCCACTTT
V gene: TRBV6-5; D gene: TRBD2; CDR3 length: 15; J gene: TRBJ2-4; clone size: .; CDR3 protein: CASSSFSGGGNIQYF; CDR3 DNA: TGTGCCAGCAGTTCTTTTAGCGGGGGAGGAAACATTCAGTACTTC
V gene: TRBV2; D gene: .; CDR3 length: 11; J gene: TRBJ2-3; clone size: once; CDR3 protein: CASRTGLTQYF; CDR3 DNA: TGTGCCAGCAGGACCGGACTTACGCAGTATTTT
V gene: TRBV4-2; D gene: .; CDR3 length: 16; J gene: TRBJ1-6; clone size: once; CDR3 protein: CASSLGGQGYNSPLHF; CDR3 DNA: TGTGCCAGCAGCCTGGGGGGTCAGGGCTATAATTCACCCCTCCACTTT
V gene: TRBV10-3; D gene: TRBD1; CDR3 length: 17; J gene: TRBJ1-2; clone size: once; CDR3 protein: CAITQGGQGRLGYGYTF; CDR3 DNA: TGTGCCATCACCCAAGGGGGACAGGGGCGTTTGGGTTATGGCTACACCTTC
V gene: TRBV5-4; D gene: .; CDR3 length: 15; J gene: TRBJ1-5; clone size: .; CDR3 protein: CASSLDGDSNQPQHF; CDR3 DNA: TGTGCCAGCAGCTTGGACGGAGATAGCAATCAGCCCCAGCATTTT
V gene: TRBV27; D gene: .; CDR3 length: 14; J gene: TRBJ2-3; clone size: .; CDR3 protein: CASSLSWRADTQYF; CDR3 DNA: TGTGCCAGCAGTTTATCGTGGCGGGCAGATACGCAGTATTTT
V gene: TRBV5-4; D gene: TRBD1; CDR3 length: 15; J gene: TRBJ1-6; clone size: .; CDR3 protein: CASSLSTGFSSPLHF; CDR3 DNA: TGTGCCAGCAGCTTGTCGACAGGGTTCAGCTCACCCCTCCACTTT
V gene: TRBV27; D gene: .; CDR3 length: 13; J gene: TRBJ1-5; clone size: .; CDR3 protein: CASSFTGNQPQHF; CDR3 DNA: TGTGCCAGCAGTTTTACCGGGAATCAGCCCCAGCATTTT
V gene: TRBV7-9; D gene: .; CDR3 length: 13; J gene: TRBJ2-2; clone size: .; CDR3 protein: CASSLETKGELFF; CDR3 DNA: TGTGCCAGCAGCTTAGAGACTAAAGGGGAGCTGTTTTTT
V gene: TRBV4-2; D gene: .; CDR3 length: 17; J gene: TRBJ1-1; clone size: once; CDR3 protein: CASSQGQDLLMNTEAFF; CDR3 DNA: TGTGCCAGCAGCCAAGGGCAGGATCTTTTAATGAACACTGAAGCTTTCTTT
V gene: TRBV27; D gene: .; CDR3 length: 13; J gene: TRBJ2-7; clone size: once; CDR3 protein: CASSLKQGYEQYF; CDR3 DNA: TGTGCCAGCAGTCTAAAGCAGGGCTACGAGCAGTACTTC
V gene: TRBV5-1; D gene: TRBD2; CDR3 length: 18; J gene: TRBJ2-2; clone size: .; CDR3 protein: CASSPPRAGASNTGELFF; CDR3 DNA: TGCGCCAGCAGCCCTCCCAGAGCGGGGGCTTCGAACACCGGGGAGCTGTTTTTT
V gene: TRBV7-3; D gene: TRBD1; CDR3 length: 13; J gene: TRBJ1-2; clone size: .; CDR3 protein: CASSPGQGQGYTF; CDR3 DNA: TGTGCCAGCAGCCCGGGACAGGGACAGGGGTACACCTTC
V gene: TRBV14; D gene: .; CDR3 length: 17; J gene: TRBJ2-5; clone size: .; CDR3 protein: CASSQERRGLGQETQYF; CDR3 DNA: TGTGCCAGCAGCCAAGAAAGACGAGGGTTGGGCCAAGAGACCCAGTACTTC
V gene: TRBV28; D gene: .; CDR3 length: 12; J gene: TRBJ1-4; clone size: .; CDR3 protein: CASSSVGTPLFF; CDR3 DNA: TGTGCCAGCAGTTCCGTGGGGACTCCGCTGTTTTTT
V gene: TRBV19; D gene: TRBD1; CDR3 length: 17; J gene: TRBJ2-4; clone size: .; CDR3 protein: CASSIRDRGRSKNIQYF; CDR3 DNA: TGTGCCAGTAGTATAAGAGACAGGGGGCGCTCAAAAAACATTCAGTACTTC
V gene: TRBV5-1; D gene: .; CDR3 length: 18; J gene: TRBJ2-6; clone size: .; CDR3 protein: CASSSARDSRSGANVLTF; CDR3 DNA: TGCGCCAGCAGCTCAGCCCGGGACTCCCGCTCTGGGGCCAACGTCCTGACTTTC
V gene: TRBV18; D gene: TRBD1; CDR3 length: 16; J gene: TRBJ1-4; clone size: .; CDR3 protein: CASSQDPGQGGEKLFF; CDR3 DNA: TGTGCCAGCTCACAAGATCCGGGACAGGGGGGTGAAAAACTGTTTTTT
V gene: TRBV5-6; D gene: TRBD2; CDR3 length: 16; J gene: TRBJ2-3; clone size: .; CDR3 protein: CASSTMLAAYTDTQYF; CDR3 DNA: TGTGCCAGCAGCACCATGCTAGCGGCCTACACAGATACGCAGTATTTT
V gene: TRBV5-1; D gene: TRBD1; CDR3 length: 15; J gene: TRBJ1-5; clone size: .; CDR3 protein: CASSVTGAGNQPQHF; CDR3 DNA: TGCGCCAGCAGCGTAACAGGGGCAGGCAATCAGCCCCAGCATTTT
V gene: TRBV5-1; D gene: .; CDR3 length: 14; J gene: TRBJ1-1; clone size: once; CDR3 protein: CASSLVDRNTEAFF; CDR3 DNA: TGCGCCAGCAGCTTGGTCGACAGGAACACTGAAGCTTTCTTT
V gene: TRBV28; D gene: TRBD1; CDR3 length: 15; J gene: TRBJ1-1; clone size: .; CDR3 protein: CASTLGGQGTTEAFF; CDR3 DNA: TGTGCCAGCACCTTGGGGGGACAGGGCACCACTGAAGCTTTCTTT